Listed below are T cell receptor beta chains from one sample, sequenced in a study of beta chain features in type 1 diabetes. Some clones are missing from TCRdb's copy, which holds only in-frame ones; the method was immunoSEQ multiplex PCR. The sample carries 450,000 or so clones, about 10% recorded once. The sample comprised naive CD4+ T cells from blood. The receptors here all came from a woman under 30 in good health. CDR3s include the opening cysteine and the closing phenylalanine or tryptophan. Each record gives: CDR3 protein, CDR3 DNA, CDR3 length, clone size, V gene, J gene, D gene. A D gene is named only where the DNA matches it firmly. Clone size is shown for a subset of rows, as once, few, many or a class of expanded clone.

cdr3_aa: CASRLAGGADTQYF
cdr3_nt: TGTGCCAGCAGACTAGCGGGAGGTGCGGATACGCAGTATTTT
cdr3_length: 14
clone_size: .
v_call: TRBV2
j_call: TRBJ2-3
d_call: TRBD2

cdr3_aa: CASSSGGHLTDTQYF
cdr3_nt: TGCGCCAGCAGCTCCGGGGGGCACCTCACAGATACGCAGTATTTT
cdr3_length: 15
clone_size: .
v_call: TRBV5-1
j_call: TRBJ2-3
d_call: .

cdr3_aa: CASSDRGTQYF
cdr3_nt: TGTGCCAGCAGTGATCGGGGTACCCAGTACTTC
cdr3_length: 11
clone_size: .
v_call: TRBV25-1
j_call: TRBJ2-5
d_call: .

cdr3_aa: CASSSKRGSAGELFF
cdr3_nt: TGTGCCAGCAGCTCCAAGCGGGGCTCGGCCGGGGAGCTGTTTTTT
cdr3_length: 15
clone_size: .
v_call: TRBV7-6
j_call: TRBJ2-2
d_call: TRBD2

cdr3_aa: CASSRAGGPYNEQFF
cdr3_nt: TGTGCCAGCAGCAGGGCGGGGGGCCCCTACAATGAGCAGTTCTTC
cdr3_length: 15
clone_size: few
v_call: TRBV14
j_call: TRBJ2-1
d_call: TRBD2

cdr3_aa: CASSADRGRETQYF
cdr3_nt: TGTGCCAGCAGCGCCGACAGGGGGCGAGAGACCCAGTACTTC
cdr3_length: 14
clone_size: .
v_call: TRBV7-2
j_call: TRBJ2-5
d_call: TRBD1

cdr3_aa: CASRRRTGSANTGELFF
cdr3_nt: TGTGCCAGCAGGAGAAGAACAGGGTCAGCGAACACCGGGGAGCTGTTTTTT
cdr3_length: 17
clone_size: .
v_call: TRBV2
j_call: TRBJ2-2
d_call: .

cdr3_aa: CASSVGYRAEQYF
cdr3_nt: TGTGCCAGCAGCGTAGGGTATAGAGCCGAGCAGTACTTC
cdr3_length: 13
clone_size: few
v_call: TRBV9
j_call: TRBJ2-7
d_call: .

cdr3_aa: CAWSGSSVEQFF
cdr3_nt: TGTGCCTGGAGTGGGTCTAGCGTTGAGCAGTTCTTC
cdr3_length: 12
clone_size: many
v_call: TRBV30
j_call: TRBJ2-1
d_call: .

cdr3_aa: CASRNNGPHYGYTF
cdr3_nt: TGTGCCAGCAGGAATAACGGGCCGCACTATGGCTACACCTTC
cdr3_length: 14
clone_size: .
v_call: TRBV25-1
j_call: TRBJ1-2
d_call: .

cdr3_aa: CAWSRGPMSYGYTF
cdr3_nt: TGTGCCTGGAGCAGGGGTCCAATGAGCTATGGCTACACCTTC
cdr3_length: 14
clone_size: .
v_call: TRBV30
j_call: TRBJ1-2
d_call: .

cdr3_aa: CASSFRRIQYF
cdr3_nt: TGTGCCAGCAGCTTTAGGAGGATTCAGTACTTC
cdr3_length: 11
clone_size: .
v_call: TRBV7-2
j_call: TRBJ2-4
d_call: .

cdr3_aa: CASSLQERTTSGQFF
cdr3_nt: TGTGCCAGCAGTTTACAGGAACGGACAACCTCTGGGCAGTTCTTC
cdr3_length: 15
clone_size: .
v_call: TRBV27
j_call: TRBJ2-1
d_call: .

cdr3_aa: CASSPRTNTDTQYF
cdr3_nt: TGTGCCAGCAGCCCCCGGACTAACACAGATACGCAGTATTTT
cdr3_length: 14
clone_size: .
v_call: TRBV9
j_call: TRBJ2-3
d_call: .

cdr3_aa: CASSSGPISYNEQFF
cdr3_nt: TGTGCCAGCAGCTCGGGACCCATTAGTTACAATGAGCAGTTCTTC
cdr3_length: 15
clone_size: .
v_call: TRBV13
j_call: TRBJ2-1
d_call: .

cdr3_aa: CASSPLDSPQFF
cdr3_nt: TGTGCCAGCAGCCCCCTTGACAGTCCGCAGTTCTTC
cdr3_length: 12
clone_size: .
v_call: TRBV9
j_call: TRBJ2-1
d_call: .

cdr3_aa: CAWSPAVYQPQHF
cdr3_nt: TGTGCCTGGAGCCCTGCAGTTTATCAGCCCCAGCATTTT
cdr3_length: 13
clone_size: few
v_call: TRBV30
j_call: TRBJ1-5
d_call: .

cdr3_aa: CAISGQTNEQFF
cdr3_nt: TGTGCCATCAGTGGACAGACAAATGAGCAGTTCTTC
cdr3_length: 12
clone_size: few
v_call: TRBV10-3
j_call: TRBJ2-1
d_call: .

cdr3_aa: CASSFSGRTGIETQYF
cdr3_nt: TGTGCCAGCAGCTTTAGTGGACGGACAGGTATCGAGACCCAGTACTTC
cdr3_length: 16
clone_size: .
v_call: TRBV7-2
j_call: TRBJ2-5
d_call: TRBD1

cdr3_aa: CASSRSGTNHNEQFF
cdr3_nt: TGTGCCAGCAGTCGGTCCGGGACAAATCACAATGAGCAGTTCTTC
cdr3_length: 15
clone_size: .
v_call: TRBV6-5
j_call: TRBJ2-1
d_call: .

cdr3_aa: CASSRRMQEKLFF
cdr3_nt: TGTGCCAGCTCACGTCGGATGCAAGAAAAACTGTTTTTT
cdr3_length: 13
clone_size: .
v_call: TRBV18
j_call: TRBJ1-4
d_call: .

cdr3_aa: CAGNRGRPFNEQFF
cdr3_nt: TGTGCCGGAAACCGGGGGCGACCTTTCAATGAGCAGTTCTTC
cdr3_length: 14
clone_size: .
v_call: TRBV28
j_call: TRBJ2-1
d_call: .

cdr3_aa: CASSYRDRNEQFF
cdr3_nt: TGTGCCAGCAGTTACAGGGATAGGAATGAGCAGTTCTTC
cdr3_length: 13
clone_size: .
v_call: TRBV28
j_call: TRBJ2-1
d_call: .

cdr3_aa: CASSQDTGELFF
cdr3_nt: TGTGCCAGCAGTCAAGACACCGGGGAGCTGTTTTTT
cdr3_length: 12
clone_size: few
v_call: TRBV5-4
j_call: TRBJ2-2
d_call: .

cdr3_aa: CASSLAPATLETQYF
cdr3_nt: TGTGCCAGCAGTCTAGCGCCCGCCACGTTGGAGACCCAGTACTTC
cdr3_length: 15
clone_size: few
v_call: TRBV27
j_call: TRBJ2-5
d_call: .

cdr3_aa: CASSPSGRGEPQHF
cdr3_nt: TGTGCCAGCTCACCATCCGGACGGGGGGAACCCCAGCATTTT
cdr3_length: 14
clone_size: .
v_call: TRBV18
j_call: TRBJ1-5
d_call: .

cdr3_aa: CASSQTGVSEKLFF
cdr3_nt: TGCGCCAGCAGCCAGACAGGGGTTAGTGAAAAACTGTTTTTT
cdr3_length: 14
clone_size: .
v_call: TRBV4-1
j_call: TRBJ1-4
d_call: TRBD1

cdr3_aa: CAIGASSQTGTDTQYF
cdr3_nt: TGTGCCATCGGAGCTAGCTCCCAAACGGGCACAGATACGCAGTATTTT
cdr3_length: 16
clone_size: few
v_call: TRBV10-3
j_call: TRBJ2-3
d_call: .

cdr3_aa: CASSLGRYNEQFF
cdr3_nt: TGTGCCAGCAGTTTAGGCAGGTACAATGAGCAGTTCTTC
cdr3_length: 13
clone_size: .
v_call: TRBV27
j_call: TRBJ2-1
d_call: .

cdr3_aa: CASSLSGNLGVTQYF
cdr3_nt: TGTGCCAGCAGCTTATCGGGAAATCTCGGTGTGACCCAGTACTTC
cdr3_length: 15
clone_size: .
v_call: TRBV7-9
j_call: TRBJ2-5
d_call: .

cdr3_aa: CASSEARQGGQFF
cdr3_nt: TGTGCCAGCAGTGAAGCGCGGCAGGGCGGGCAGTTCTTC
cdr3_length: 13
clone_size: few
v_call: TRBV2
j_call: TRBJ2-1
d_call: .

cdr3_aa: CASSFNMNTEAFF
cdr3_nt: TGTGCCAGCAGCTTTAATATGAACACTGAAGCTTTCTTT
cdr3_length: 13
clone_size: .
v_call: TRBV11-3
j_call: TRBJ1-1
d_call: .

cdr3_aa: CASSPPQGVNTEAFF
cdr3_nt: TGTGCCAGCTCACCCCCACAGGGGGTGAACACTGAAGCTTTCTTT
cdr3_length: 15
clone_size: .
v_call: TRBV18
j_call: TRBJ1-1
d_call: TRBD1

cdr3_aa: CASSQDAVRGQGF
cdr3_nt: TGTGCCAGCAGCCAAGATGCCGTGCGAGGCCAGGGCTTC
cdr3_length: 13
clone_size: .
v_call: TRBV4-2
j_call: TRBJ1-2
d_call: .

cdr3_aa: CASSELAGSNTGELFF
cdr3_nt: TGTGCCAGCAGCGAACTAGCGGGGTCGAACACCGGGGAGCTGTTTTTT
cdr3_length: 16
clone_size: few
v_call: TRBV9
j_call: TRBJ2-2
d_call: TRBD2

cdr3_aa: CASSSIWTQYF
cdr3_nt: TGTGCCAGCAGTTCAATCTGGACCCAGTACTTC
cdr3_length: 11
clone_size: .
v_call: TRBV28
j_call: TRBJ2-5
d_call: .

cdr3_aa: CASRPGVAYNEQFF
cdr3_nt: TGTGCCAGCAGACCAGGGGTAGCCTACAATGAGCAGTTCTTC
cdr3_length: 14
clone_size: .
v_call: TRBV6-5
j_call: TRBJ2-1
d_call: .

cdr3_aa: CASSPGQGARETQYF
cdr3_nt: TGTGCCAGCTCACCAGGACAGGGGGCAAGAGAGACCCAGTACTTC
cdr3_length: 15
clone_size: .
v_call: TRBV18
j_call: TRBJ2-5
d_call: TRBD1

cdr3_aa: CASSQRDRVFNGELFF
cdr3_nt: TGTGCCAGCAGCCAGAGGGACAGGGTCTTCAACGGGGAGCTGTTTTTT
cdr3_length: 16
clone_size: .
v_call: TRBV14
j_call: TRBJ2-2
d_call: TRBD1

cdr3_aa: CAISVAGGQETQYF
cdr3_nt: TGTGCCATCAGCGTCGCAGGGGGCCAAGAGACCCAGTACTTC
cdr3_length: 14
clone_size: few
v_call: TRBV10-3
j_call: TRBJ2-5
d_call: TRBD1

cdr3_aa: CASSPPWGGSYEQYF
cdr3_nt: TGTGCCAGCAGCCCCCCTTGGGGGGGTTCCTACGAGCAGTACTTC
cdr3_length: 15
clone_size: few
v_call: TRBV11-3
j_call: TRBJ2-7
d_call: TRBD2

cdr3_aa: CASSLLSWGSYNEQFF
cdr3_nt: TGTGCCAGCAGCTTATTGTCGTGGGGGTCCTACAATGAGCAGTTCTTC
cdr3_length: 16
clone_size: few
v_call: TRBV11-3
j_call: TRBJ2-1
d_call: .

cdr3_aa: CASSPSRVFGHEQYF
cdr3_nt: TGTGCCAGCAGCCCATCGAGGGTGTTCGGCCACGAGCAGTACTTC
cdr3_length: 15
clone_size: .
v_call: TRBV7-2
j_call: TRBJ2-7
d_call: .

cdr3_aa: CASSVTGANTGELFF
cdr3_nt: TGCGCCAGCAGCGTAACAGGGGCGAACACCGGGGAGCTGTTTTTT
cdr3_length: 15
clone_size: few
v_call: TRBV5-1
j_call: TRBJ2-2
d_call: TRBD1

cdr3_aa: CASSQDRDRVLNF
cdr3_nt: TGCGCCAGCAGCCAAGATCGCGATAGGGTCCTAAACTTC
cdr3_length: 13
clone_size: few
v_call: TRBV4-3
j_call: TRBJ2-5
d_call: .

cdr3_aa: CASSAGRVIGYEQYF
cdr3_nt: TGCGCCAGCAGTGCAGGGCGGGTTATTGGTTACGAGCAGTACTTC
cdr3_length: 15
clone_size: .
v_call: TRBV5-1
j_call: TRBJ2-7
d_call: .

cdr3_aa: CSVWDSVGDTQYF
cdr3_nt: TGCAGCGTTTGGGACAGTGTGGGAGATACGCAGTATTTT
cdr3_length: 13
clone_size: .
v_call: TRBV29-1
j_call: TRBJ2-3
d_call: TRBD1

cdr3_aa: CASSSQSVQETQYF
cdr3_nt: TGTGCCAGCAGCTCCCAGAGTGTCCAAGAGACCCAGTACTTC
cdr3_length: 14
clone_size: .
v_call: TRBV7-2
j_call: TRBJ2-5
d_call: .

cdr3_aa: CASSFRTGSTDYEQYF
cdr3_nt: TGTGCCAGCTCATTCCGGACAGGATCGACGGACTACGAGCAGTACTTC
cdr3_length: 16
clone_size: few
v_call: TRBV18
j_call: TRBJ2-7
d_call: TRBD1

cdr3_aa: CASSITARPINEQFF
cdr3_nt: TGTGCCAGTAGTATTACGGCACGTCCCATCAATGAGCAGTTCTTC
cdr3_length: 15
clone_size: .
v_call: TRBV19
j_call: TRBJ2-1
d_call: .

cdr3_aa: CSVGLSGNNEQFF
cdr3_nt: TGCAGCGTTGGGTTGAGCGGTAACAATGAGCAGTTCTTC
cdr3_length: 13
clone_size: .
v_call: TRBV29-1
j_call: TRBJ2-1
d_call: .

cdr3_aa: CASSPLGAGETQYF
cdr3_nt: TGCGCCAGCAGCCCCCTCGGGGCGGGAGAGACCCAGTACTTC
cdr3_length: 14
clone_size: .
v_call: TRBV4-3
j_call: TRBJ2-5
d_call: .

cdr3_aa: CASSPGTDPQETQYF
cdr3_nt: TGTGCCAGCTCACCGGGGACAGATCCCCAAGAGACCCAGTACTTC
cdr3_length: 15
clone_size: .
v_call: TRBV18
j_call: TRBJ2-5
d_call: TRBD1